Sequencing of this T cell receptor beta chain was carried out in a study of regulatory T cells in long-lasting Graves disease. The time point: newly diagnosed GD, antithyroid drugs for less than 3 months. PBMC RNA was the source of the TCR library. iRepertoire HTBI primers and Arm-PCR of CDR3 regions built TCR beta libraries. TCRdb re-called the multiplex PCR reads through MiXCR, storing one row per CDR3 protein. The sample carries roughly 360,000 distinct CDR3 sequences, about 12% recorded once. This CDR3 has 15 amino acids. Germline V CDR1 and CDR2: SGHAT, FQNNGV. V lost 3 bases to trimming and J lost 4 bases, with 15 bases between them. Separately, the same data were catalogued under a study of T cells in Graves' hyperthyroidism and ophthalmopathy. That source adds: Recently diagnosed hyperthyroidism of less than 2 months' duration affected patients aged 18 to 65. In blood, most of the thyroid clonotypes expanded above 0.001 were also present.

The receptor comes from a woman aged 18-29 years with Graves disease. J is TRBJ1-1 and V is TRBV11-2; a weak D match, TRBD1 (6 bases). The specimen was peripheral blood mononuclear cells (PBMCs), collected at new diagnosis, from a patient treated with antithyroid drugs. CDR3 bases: TGTGCCAGCAGCTTTGGCAGGGGATTAAGCACTGAAGCTTTCTTT. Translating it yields CASSFGRGLSTEAFF.